Following are 23 T cell receptor beta chains from one sample sequenced in a study of high-grade serous ovarian cancer treatment subgroups. Tumor samples were taken before definitive surgery or chemotherapy. TCRdb's copy holds only in-frame clones and misses some; the assay was immunoSEQ multiplex PCR. Of about 16,000 clones listed, approximately 76% are singletons. The sequencing sample was made of tumor tissue. The receptors were sampled from a human donor with high-grade serous ovarian cancer.

The chain couples TRBV10-3 to TRBJ2-7; a possible D gene is TRBD2 (5 bases). In germline, CDR1 is ENHRY, CDR2 SYGVKD. CDR3 size: 13 residues. Trimming removed 0 bases at V and 6 bases at J, with 9 bases between. The CDR3 DNA follows: TGTGCCATCAGTGAGTCTGAGGGCATCGAGCAGTACTTC. Translation: CAISESEGIEQYF.

The chain joins TRBV5-6 to TRBJ1-1; tentatively, D is TRBD1 (6 bases). V dropped 2 bases and J dropped 1 base, with 18 bases sitting between them. This CDR3 has 17 amino acids. Per germline, CDR1 SGHDT and CDR2 YYEEEE. In nucleotides, the CDR3 is TGTGCCAGCAGCTTTTGGAGGGGGGCCGTTAGGAACACTGAAGCTTTCTTT. Protein: CASSFWRGAVRNTEAFF.

This chain connects TRBV5-8 to TRBJ2-5; TRBD2 is a possible D gene (6 bases). This CDR3 spans 13 amino acids. With 5 bases removed from V and 5 bases from J, the gap between germline ends came to 13 bases. Per the germline V gene, CDR1 is SGHTS and CDR2 is YDEGEE. CDR3 DNA sequence: TGTGCCAGCAGATCCGGGACTGGCGAGACCCAGTACTTC. As protein: CASRSGTGETQYF.

This chain connects TRBV4-3 to TRBJ2-7, with a tentative D call TRBD1 (8 bases). Germline-derived CDR1 and CDR2 are LGHNA and YSLEER. V dropped 2 bases and J dropped 3 bases, with 11 bases sitting between them. This CDR3 is built from 14 residues. The CDR3 sequence is CASSQNRGGYEQYF. DNA of the CDR3: TGCGCCAGCAGCCAAAACAGGGGGGGCTACGAGCAGTACTTC.

The gene calls are TRBV28 and TRBJ2-1; D perhaps matches TRBD1 (6 bases). Trimming took off 6 bases at V and 10 bases at J, with 16 bases between the two ends. Germline loops: CDR1 MDHEN, CDR2 SYDVKM. The CDR3 sequence is 13 residues long. CDR3 residues: CASSRVQGREQFF. CDR3 sequence (DNA): TGTGCCAGCAGCCGAGTACAGGGAAGGGAGCAGTTCTTC.

The gene calls are TRBV11-2 and TRBJ1-1; D may be TRBD1 (5 bases). This CDR3 contains 15 residues. The ends were cut back, 2 bases at V and 1 base at J, with 11 bases in the middle. CDR1 and CDR2 from the germline V gene are SGHAT and FQNNGV. This chain's CDR3 is CASSLLGGKNTEAFF. The CDR3, as DNA: TGTGCCAGCAGCTTATTGGGGGGGAAGAACACTGAAGCTTTCTTT. The full variable domain, with the rest looked up from reference TRBV11-2 and TRBJ1-1, is EAGVAQSPRYKIIEKRQSVAFWCNPISGHATLYWYQQILGQGPKLLIQFQNNGVVDDSQLPKDRFSAERLKGVDSTLKIQPAKLEDSAVYLCASSLLGGKNTEAFFGQGTRLTVV.

This clone has more than one count but fewer than ten. The chain joins TRBV18 to TRBJ2-7, with 9 bases that match TRBD1. The junction had 7 bases not matched to a gene; V was cut back by 6 bases and J by 4 bases. Germline CDR1 is KGHSH and CDR2 is LQKENI. The CDR3 sequence is 14 residues long. The CDR3 DNA is TGTGCCAGCTCCCAAGACAGGGGGAAGTACGAGCAGTACTTC. Protein product: CASSQDRGKYEQYF.

CDR3 region: CASSFGGGAFYEQFF. The CDR3 nucleotides are TGTGCCAGCAGCTTTGGCGGGGGGGCCTTTTATGAGCAGTTCTTC. V gene TRBV11-2 combines with J gene TRBJ2-1; 9 nucleotides line up with TRBD2. With 3 bases clipped from V and 8 bases from J, the junction kept 8 bases outside the gene matches. The germline gives CDR1 SGHAT, CDR2 FQNNGV. The CDR3 has 15 residues.

V is TRBV9 and J is TRBJ2-1, with 7 nucleotides matching TRBD2. V shed 0 bases, J shed 2 bases, and the junction held 5 bases outside the gene matches. CDR3 size: 16 residues. CDR1 is SGDLS, CDR2 YYNGEE, per germline. CDR3 sequence: CASSVGGGEAYNEQFF. The CDR3, as DNA: TGTGCCAGCAGCGTAGGGGGGGGTGAGGCCTACAATGAGCAGTTCTTC.

The chain couples TRBV28 to TRBJ1-2; D is possibly TRBD1 (5 bases). From germline, CDR1 is MDHEN and CDR2 SYDVKM. This CDR3 is built from 12 residues. Trimming took off 4 bases at V and 8 bases at J, with 11 bases between the two ends. This chain's CDR3 is CASSSQGIGYTF. CDR3 DNA sequence: TGTGCCAGCAGTTCCCAGGGTATCGGCTACACCTTC.

The chain has TRBV7-2 and TRBJ2-7, with a tentative D call TRBD2 (5 bases). The CDR3 sequence is 14 residues long. Between the trimmed V and J ends, which lost 1 base and 4 bases, there was a span of 11 bases. Germline loops: CDR1 SGHTA, CDR2 FQGNSA. CDR3 region: CASSLGGSNYEQYF. The CDR3, as DNA: TGTGCCAGCAGCTTAGGAGGGTCGAATTACGAGCAGTACTTC.

The chain is built from TRBV6-6 and TRBJ2-3, with D possibly TRBD2 on 5 matching bases. CDR3 length: 15 residues. The V end lost 2 bases, the J end lost 0 bases, and 9 bases lay between the germline ends. Germline CDR1 is MNHNY and CDR2 is SVGAGI (reference sequence). The CDR3 loop reads CASSYPGSSTDTQYF. In DNA, the CDR3 is TGTGCCAGCAGTTACCCGGGATCTAGCACAGATACGCAGTATTTT.

This chain joins TRBV28 and TRBJ2-3, with D perhaps given as TRBD1 or TRBD2 (5 bases each). Germline loops: CDR1 MDHEN, CDR2 SYDVKM. The CDR3 extends over 14 amino acids. V gave up 6 bases and J gave up 0 bases, with 10 bases separating them. The CDR3: CASSPRDSTDTQYF. The CDR3 DNA reads TGTGCCAGCAGCCCTCGGGACAGCACAGATACGCAGTATTTT.

This clone was seen only a few times. The chain joins TRBV6-6 to TRBJ2-7; 8 positions agree with TRBD2. This CDR3 has 14 amino acids. Germline lookup yields CDR1 MNHNY and CDR2 SVGAGI (reference sequence). Unmatched junction bases numbered 6, after V lost 6 bases and J lost 2 bases. Here the CDR3 reads CASRAGLVPYEQYF. In nucleotides, the CDR3 is TGTGCCAGCAGGGCGGGACTAGTCCCCTACGAGCAGTACTTC.

This clone has just a few counts. This sequence joins TRBV4-1 and TRBJ1-1; tentatively, D is TRBD1 (5 bases). This CDR3 comprises 14 residues. V lost 1 base to trimming and J lost 8 bases, with 14 bases between them. CDR1 is MGHRA and CDR2 is YSYEKL in the germline V gene. The CDR3 loop is CASSQGLDTAEAFF. DNA of the CDR3: TGCGCCAGCAGCCAAGGCTTGGACACGGCAGAAGCTTTCTTT.

The V call is TRBV4-3, the J call TRBJ2-7; D is uncertain. The CDR3 runs 14 residues. V lost 0 bases to trimming and J lost 3 bases, with 9 bases between them. The germline CDR1 and CDR2 sequences are LGHNA and YSLEER. The CDR3 DNA sequence: TGCGCCAGCAGCCAAGACGAAGGGAACTACGAGCAGTACTTC. This gives the protein CASSQDEGNYEQYF.

This clone was seen a handful of times. This chain joins TRBV7-9 and TRBJ2-7, with 11 nucleotides matching TRBD1. The germline CDR1 and CDR2 sequences are SEHNR and FQNEAQ (reference sequence). The CDR3 consists of 14 residues. Unmatched junction bases numbered 4, after V lost 5 bases and J lost 4 bases. The CDR3 region is CASSPDRGRYEQYF. The CDR3 nucleotides read TGTGCCAGCAGCCCGGACAGGGGGCGGTACGAGCAGTACTTC. Full variable domain (rest looked up from reference TRBV7-9 and TRBJ2-7): DTGVSQNPRHKITKRGQNVTFRCDPISEHNRLYWYRQTLGQGPEFLTYFQNEAQLEKSRLLSDRFSAERPKGSFSTLEIQRTEQGDSAMYLCASSPDRGRYEQYFGPGTRLTVT.

This clone was recorded once. The V and J genes are TRBV11-2 and TRBJ1-5; D possibly corresponds to TRBD1 (5 bases). The V end lost 2 bases, the J end lost 4 bases, and 9 bases lay between the germline ends. Germline V CDR1 and CDR2: SGHAT, FQNNGV. The CDR3 runs to 14 residues. For the CDR3, the DNA is TGTGCCAGCAGCTTAAATTGGGGGAATCAGCCCCAGCATTTT. This translates into CASSLNWGNQPQHF.

This rearrangement joins TRBV11-2 to TRBJ2-3, with unresolved D. Germline assignment: CDR1 SGHAT and CDR2 FQNNGV. V lost 1 base to trimming and J lost 6 bases, with 5 bases between them. The CDR3 is made up of 12 amino acids. This chain's CDR3 is CASSLAGDTQYF. DNA of the CDR3: TGTGCCAGCAGCTTAGCCGGGGATACGCAGTATTTT.

This clone was observed a single time. The rearrangement uses TRBV5-1 and TRBJ2-3, with a tentative D call TRBD1 (5 bases). From germline, CDR1 is SGHRS and CDR2 YFSETQ. The CDR3 is 14 residues long. Trimming shortened V by 0 bases and J by 1 base, and 6 bases separated the two germline ends. CDR3 region: CASSLARGTDTQYF. Here the CDR3 DNA reads TGCGCCAGCAGCTTGGCCAGGGGCACAGATACGCAGTATTTT.

The sample holds a few counts of this clone. The chain carries TRBV4-2 and TRBJ2-5; 10 bases map to TRBD2. The length of the CDR3 is 16 residues. V gave up 2 bases and J gave up 2 bases; unmatched junction bases: 5. CDR1 is LGHNA, CDR2 YNFKEQ, per germline. CDR3 sequence: CASSQSSGGPQETQYF. The CDR3, as DNA: TGTGCCAGCAGCCAATCTAGCGGGGGCCCTCAAGAGACCCAGTACTTC.

This chain uses TRBV4-1 with TRBJ1-5, with TRBD1 as a possible D gene (6 bases). V dropped 4 bases and J dropped 3 bases, with 16 bases sitting between them. This CDR3 comprises 16 residues. Per germline, CDR1 MGHRA and CDR2 YSYEKL. The CDR3 here is CASSPRAQGANQPQHF. The CDR3 region has the DNA TGCGCCAGCAGCCCCCGGGCACAGGGAGCCAATCAGCCCCAGCATTTT.

This chain joins TRBV5-1 and TRBJ1-6; D perhaps matches TRBD1 (6 bases). The CDR3 consists of 15 residues. Germline V CDR1 and CDR2: SGHRS, YFSETQ. With 0 bases removed from V and 6 bases from J, the gap between germline ends came to 10 bases. CDR3 protein: CASSLARGTNSPLHF. The CDR3 DNA is TGCGCCAGCAGCTTGGCCAGGGGAACTAATTCACCCCTCCACTTT.